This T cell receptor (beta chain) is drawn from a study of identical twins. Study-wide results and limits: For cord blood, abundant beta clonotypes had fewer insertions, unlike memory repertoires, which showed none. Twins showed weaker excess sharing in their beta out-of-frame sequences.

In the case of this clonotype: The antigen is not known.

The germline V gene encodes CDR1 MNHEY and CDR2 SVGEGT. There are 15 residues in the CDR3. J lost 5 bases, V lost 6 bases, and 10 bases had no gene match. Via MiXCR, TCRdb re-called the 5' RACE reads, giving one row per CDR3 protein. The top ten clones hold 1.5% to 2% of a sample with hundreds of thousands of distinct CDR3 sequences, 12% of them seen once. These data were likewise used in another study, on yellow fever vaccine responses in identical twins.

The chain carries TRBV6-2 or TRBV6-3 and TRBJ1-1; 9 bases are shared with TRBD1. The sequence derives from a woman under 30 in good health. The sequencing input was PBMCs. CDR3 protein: CASRITQGAKTEAFF. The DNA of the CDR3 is TGTGCCAGCAGGATAACACAGGGGGCGAAAACTGAAGCTTTCTTT.